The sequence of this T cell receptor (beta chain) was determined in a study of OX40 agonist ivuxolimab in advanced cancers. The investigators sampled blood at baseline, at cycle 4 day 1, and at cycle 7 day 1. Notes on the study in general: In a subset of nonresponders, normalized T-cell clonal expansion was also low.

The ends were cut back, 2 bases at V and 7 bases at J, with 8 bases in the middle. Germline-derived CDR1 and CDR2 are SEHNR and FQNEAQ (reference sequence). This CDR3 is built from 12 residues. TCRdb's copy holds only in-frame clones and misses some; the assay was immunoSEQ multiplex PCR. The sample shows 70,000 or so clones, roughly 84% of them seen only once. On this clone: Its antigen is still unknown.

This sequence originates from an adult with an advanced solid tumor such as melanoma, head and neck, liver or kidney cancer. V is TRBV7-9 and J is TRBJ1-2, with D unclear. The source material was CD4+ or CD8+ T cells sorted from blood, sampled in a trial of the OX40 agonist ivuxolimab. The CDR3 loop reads CASSLSPGGYTF. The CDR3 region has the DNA TGTGCCAGCAGCTTAAGTCCCGGTGGCTACACCTTC.